This TCR beta chain is drawn from a study of molecular identifiers for immune sequencing clone quantification. Notes on the study in general: Beyond 20 RNA copies, clones held over 99% of effector molecules, compared with under 1% in naive cells.

Germline CDR1 and CDR2: KGHDR and SFDVKD. Germline trimming cut 7 bases from V and 6 bases from J; bases unmatched to any gene: 13. The CDR3 has 16 amino acids. On this clonotype: What it binds is unknown.

Bulk TCR libraries were made with methods that had been previously described and with listed TCR primers. TCRdb re-called the PCR reads through MiXCR, storing one row per CDR3 protein. The sample carries over 50,000 distinct CDR3 sequences, roughly 36% recorded once. This chain connects TRBV24-1 to TRBJ2-3; 9 bases line up with TRBD2. Sequencing input: naive CD8+ T cells from blood, with Jurkat cell RNA spiked in. Regarding subset: FACS-sorted CD8+CD4-CCR7+CD45RA+ naive T cells. The receptor was derived from a human donor in good health. Some libraries in this study had Jurkat cell RNA spiked in. Here the CDR3 reads CATSPFDSGSRDTQYF. The CDR3 bases are TGTGCCACCAGCCCCTTCGATAGCGGGAGTCGTGATACGCAGTATTTT.